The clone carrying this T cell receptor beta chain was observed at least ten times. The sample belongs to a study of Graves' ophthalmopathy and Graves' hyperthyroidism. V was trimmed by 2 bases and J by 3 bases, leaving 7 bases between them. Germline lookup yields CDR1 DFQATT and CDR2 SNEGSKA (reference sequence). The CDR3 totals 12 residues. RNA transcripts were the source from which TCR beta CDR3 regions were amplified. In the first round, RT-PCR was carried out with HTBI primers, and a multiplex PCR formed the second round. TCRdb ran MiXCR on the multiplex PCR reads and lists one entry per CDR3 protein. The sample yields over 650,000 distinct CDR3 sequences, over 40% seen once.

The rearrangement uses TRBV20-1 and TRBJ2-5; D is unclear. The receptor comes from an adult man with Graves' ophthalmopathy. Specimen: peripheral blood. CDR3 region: CSARPTKETQYF. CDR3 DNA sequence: TGCAGTGCTAGACCAACTAAAGAGACCCAGTACTTC.